This T cell receptor beta chain was sequenced during a study of T cell responses to AZD1222 COVID-19 vaccine (dated by TCRdb to about 2021). About the study as a whole: A total of 230 to 250 trial participants underwent TCR sequencing, of whom approximately 200 had received two doses of AZD1222 and some 25 had received two doses of the MenACWY control vaccine. Trial participants were enrolled into age subgroups of 18-55, 56-69 and 70-plus years, which contained approximately 150, 28 and 58 TCR-sequenced participants, respectively.

CDR1 and CDR2, looked up from the germline V gene (reference sequence), are GTSNPN and SVGIG. The CDR3 runs 14 amino acids, cysteine and phenylalanine included. This entry keeps only the CDR3 DNA: 42 bases, framed from base 1. The junction shows trimming of 7 bases on V and 0 bases on J, plus 13 bases between the germline ends. The CDR3 regions of human TCRbeta chains were analyzed by immunosequencing. In the paper's pipeline: Repertoire TCRs were checked for matches against a reference library of SARS-CoV-2-specific TCRs that had been generated using the MIRA antigen-specificity platform. Breadth was defined as the fraction of unique TCRs that were SARS-CoV-2-associated. Depth was defined as the fraction of total T cells that were SARS-CoV-2-associated. Using the MIRA data, each spike-specific TCR was assigned both to the spike region to which the TCR was reactive and to a CD4 or CD8 class. Log10-transformed breadth and depth values were compared by one-way ANOVA with Sidak's multiple comparisons tests. TCRdb took this table from immuneACCESS and kept in-frame rearrangements with V and J called. Such tables lack part of the clones; where checked against another copy, unresolved V genes explain under half of the gap, and the rest is unexplained. V, J and clone size reflect that table, while D and trimming were determined from the DNA. The sample records around 110,000 clones, about 90% of which are singletons. The leading ten clones occupy more than 1.5% of the sample.

A remark on this clone: It has no known antigen specificity. No much larger clone is present one base from it, and per-base qualities are unavailable.

What the study reported, not specific to this receptor: Reportedly, close to half of the unique spike-specific TCRs recognized epitopes lying outside the regions that are mutated in the B.1.351 and B.1.1.7 variants. The 56-69-year group was small, and its depth increase did not reach significance, likely because of low power. No day 14 peak-response samples were available, so repertoires were characterized only after the peak T cell response. After two AZD1222 doses, both the breadth and the depth of spike-specific TCRs were significantly higher than at day 0 and than in MenACWY recipients. Conclusions about previously exposed vaccinees are limited, since just a handful of AZD1222 recipients were seropositive for SARS-CoV-2 at baseline. The vaccine-associated CD4 TCRs covered the entire spike protein, and the dominant responses fell in regions 160-218 and 743-854. Participants were mostly white British, with more females than males. The authors suggested clonal diversity may have been underestimated.

Sample time point, as interpreted from the label and publication: about 28 days (+/-7) after the second vaccine dose. Because spike-specific TCR depth and breadth did not differ between the two schedules, AZD1222 recipients who got a second dose at roughly 4 weeks were pooled with those who got a second dose at roughly 12 weeks. The vaccinee samples were drawn from two UK trials, COV001 and COV002, one of which was a single-blind randomized controlled phase 2/3 trial testing AZD1222 (ChAdOx1 nCoV-19) in healthy adults. Trial participant PBMC samples were collected at day 0 and day 28 after the second dose for TCRbeta chain sequencing.

The sample here was peripheral blood, taken 28 days after the second AZD1222 dose. The sequence is built from TRBV30 and TRBJ1-5; a confident D gene designation cannot be given. This TCR derives from an adult who received the AZD1222 COVID-19 vaccine. The CDR3 reads CALSRASSNQPQHF. The DNA sequence is TGTGCCTTATCCCGGGCTTCTAGCAATCAGCCCCAGCATTTT.